These 32 T cell receptor beta chains were sequenced from one sample in a study of shared clonotypes between healthy human individuals. Generated by immunoSEQ multiplex PCR, the TCRdb table keeps only in-frame clones and is missing some. This sample yields millions of clones, of which approximately 94% are seen a single time; under 2% belongs to the top ten. As defined, naive CD8 cells were CD45RO-negative and positively selected for CCR7, with terminally differentiated effector memory CD45RA+ cells excluded. The sample consisted of naive CD8+ T cells from PBMCs. The receptors here all came from a man between 18 and 29 years old in good health. Some clones in this sample may be carry-over from other donors' samples.

This clone was seen once. The chain has TRBV27 and TRBJ2-2; possibly TRBD2 for D (5 bases). CDR1 is MNHEY, CDR2 SMNVEV, per germline (reference sequence). Trimming cost V 3 bases and J 4 bases, with 9 bases left between them. The CDR3 contains 14 residues. This chain's CDR3 is CASSFEGSTGELFF. CDR3 bases: TGTGCCAGCAGTTTCGAGGGATCCACCGGGGAGCTGTTTTTT.

With respect to this clone: The same CDR3 also results from other DNA sequences found in this sample. The chain is built from TRBV6-5 and TRBJ2-3; no clear D gene. Germline CDR1 and CDR2: MNHEY and SVGAGI. The CDR3 sequence is 14 residues long. Trimming shortened V by 2 bases and J by 1 base, and 7 bases separated the two germline ends. As DNA, the CDR3 is TGTGCCAGCAGTTACGGTGGGGGCACAGATACGCAGTATTTT. Residues: CASSYGGGTDTQYF.

The CDR3 region is CASSPNPLVYEQYF. DNA for the CDR3: TGTGCCAGCAGTCCCAACCCGTTGGTCTACGAGCAGTACTTC. This rearrangement joins TRBV6-5 to TRBJ2-7; D is ambiguous. Germline V lookup: CDR1 MNHEY, CDR2 SVGAGI. Trimming cost V 5 bases and J 3 bases, with 14 bases left between them. The CDR3 is 14 residues long.

J is TRBJ1-1 and V is TRBV9, with D tentatively TRBD1 (5 bases). Germline CDR1 reads SGDLS; CDR2 reads YYNGEE. The CDR3 covers 15 residues. The V end lost 3 bases, the J end lost 3 bases, and 15 bases lay between the germline ends. CDR3 bases: TGTGCCAGCAGCGGCGGTAGGGGTTCGGACACTGAAGCTTTCTTT. Translation: CASSGGRGSDTEAFF.

The V and J genes are TRBV6-5 and TRBJ2-5; D remains ambiguous. In germline, CDR1 is MNHEY, CDR2 SVGAGI. V lost 5 bases, J lost 0 bases, and 13 bases lay in between. The CDR3 consists of 15 residues. The CDR3 here is CASSHYEGNQETQYF. CDR3 coding DNA: TGTGCCAGCAGTCACTATGAAGGGAACCAAGAGACCCAGTACTTC.

V and J are TRBV27 and TRBJ2-5; possible D gene TRBD1, 5 bases. V lost 5 bases and J lost 4, with 20 bases in between. Germline assignment: CDR1 MNHEY and CDR2 SMNVEV (reference sequence). This CDR3 region has 16 residues. In DNA form, the CDR3 reads TGTGCCAGCAGTCAAACACCGCCCAGGGAAGGAGAGACCCAGTACTTC. Amino acid sequence: CASSQTPPREGETQYF.

This clone has just one count. The genes are TRBV7-9 and TRBJ2-7; TRBD1 is a possible D gene (5 bases). Deletions cut 2 bases from V and 0 bases from J, with 11 bases between. The CDR3 runs to 15 residues. Germline CDR1 reads SEHNR; CDR2 reads FQNEAQ (reference sequence). CDR3 in DNA: TGTGCCAGCAGCTTACCGCAGGGCCTCTCCTACGAGCAGTACTTC. Its translation: CASSLPQGLSYEQYF.

This chain uses TRBV6-5 with TRBJ1-3; no firm D call. The CDR3 contains 14 residues. Germline assignment: CDR1 MNHEY and CDR2 SVGAGI. With 6 bases removed from V and 3 bases from J, the gap between germline ends came to 12 bases. The DNA of the CDR3 is TGTGCCAGCAGCACGGGGAACCGTGGAAACACCATATATTTT. Translating it yields CASSTGNRGNTIYF.

The V gene is TRBV12-5, the J gene TRBJ2-1, with 9 bases matching TRBD1. V dropped 7 bases and J dropped 8; count of bases not matched to a gene: 12. Germline loops: CDR1 LGHNT, CDR2 FRNRAP. This CDR3 region has 15 residues. CDR3 region: CASAPGTGYIDEQFF. The CDR3 DNA reads TGTGCTAGTGCCCCAGGGACAGGGTATATCGATGAGCAGTTCTTC.

Details on this clone: The same CDR3 is also encoded by other DNA sequences in this sample. The rearrangement uses TRBV29-1 and TRBJ2-7; a possible D gene is TRBD2 (5 bases). Germline lookup yields CDR1 SQVTM and CDR2 ANQGSEA. The V end was cut by 3 bases, the J end by 2 bases, with 11 bases between. The CDR3 sequence is 13 residues long. Written as DNA, the CDR3 is TGCAGCGTTGATGTGGGGAGCACCTACGAGCAGTACTTC. Encoded protein: CSVDVGSTYEQYF.

Regarding this clone: Because the CDR3's place on the DNA is in doubt, the DNA is left out and the CDR3 is given as listed by TCRdb. CDR3 protein: CASSFFGQGARSGYTF. The chain carries TRBV27 and TRBJ1-2; whether TRBD1, the table's D call, matches the DNA was not checked. The CDR3 sequence runs 16 residues, both termini included. CDR1 and CDR2 (germline): MNHEY, SMNVEV (reference sequence).

The J gene is TRBJ2-1, the V gene TRBV11-3; 8 nucleotides match TRBD1. Germline V gene data show CDR1 as SGHNT and CDR2 as YENEEA. The junction had 6 bases not matched to a gene; V was cut back by 0 bases and J by 2 bases. The CDR3 covers 17 residues. The CDR3 DNA reads as TGTGCCAGCAGCTTAGATTTTCGGACAGGGACCTACAATGAGCAGTTCTTC. This gives the protein CASSLDFRTGTYNEQFF.

This clone was observed a handful of times. The chain has TRBV7-2 and TRBJ1-5, with D possibly being TRBD1 (6 bases). The germline V and J ends were trimmed by 5 bases and 6 bases, with 17 bases remaining between them. Germline-derived CDR1 and CDR2 are SGHTA and FQGNSA. The CDR3 is 15 residues long. Here the CDR3 reads CASSPTSGGSQPQHF. CDR3 coding DNA: TGTGCCAGCAGCCCAACGTCCGGGGGCAGTCAGCCCCAGCATTTT.

The chain links TRBV6-5 to TRBJ2-1; the match to TRBD2 covers 10 bases. V lost 6 bases and J lost 10; bases outside the gene matches: 9. CDR1 is MNHEY and CDR2 is SVGAGI in the germline V gene. The CDR3 loop spans 14 amino acids. The CDR3 nucleotides read TGTGCCAGCAGGCAACTAGCGGGGCCCACGGAGCAGTTCTTC. Translation: CASRQLAGPTEQFF.

This clone was observed once. The chain has TRBV2 and TRBJ2-1, with 9 nucleotides matching TRBD2. The germline CDR1 and CDR2 sequences are SNHLY and FYNNEI. This CDR3 contains 14 residues. The junction had 11 bases not matched to a gene; V was cut back by 9 bases and J by 8 bases. The CDR3 sequence is CASRGGRAFYEQFF. The CDR3 DNA is TGTGCCAGTCGAGGCGGGAGGGCCTTTTATGAGCAGTTCTTC.

The chain couples TRBV10-3 to TRBJ1-2; perhaps TRBD1 as D (5 bases). Germline V CDR1 and CDR2: ENHRY, SYGVKD. This CDR3 contains 15 residues. V lost 10 bases and J 3 bases, leaving 21 bases between the germline ends. CDR3 loop: CASKFPGGEDYGYTF. CDR3 sequence (DNA): TGTGCCAGCAAATTCCCCGGGGGGGAGGACTATGGCTACACCTTC.

The chain couples TRBV7-9 to TRBJ1-5; 9 nucleotides align to TRBD1. Germline-derived CDR1 and CDR2 are SEHNR and FQNEAQ (reference sequence). With 1 base clipped from V and 5 bases from J, the junction kept 6 bases outside the gene matches. The CDR3 loop spans 16 amino acids. The CDR3, as DNA: TGTGCCAGCAGCTTAGTTCGGGACAGGGCCGATCAGCCCCAGCATTTT. This codes for CASSLVRDRADQPQHF.

Remarks on this clone: Sequence at one end of the junction differs from germline and may be a read error. Additional DNA sequences in this sample encode the identical CDR3. CDR3 amino acids: CASSLDQVGSGNTIYF. The CDR3, as DNA: TGTGCCAGTAGCTTAGATCAGGTAGGCTCTGGAAACACCATATATTTT. J is TRBJ1-3 and V is TRBV11-2; D gene unclear. The CDR3 covers 16 residues. Germline lookup yields CDR1 SGHAT and CDR2 FQNNGV.

This sequence joins TRBV5-6 and TRBJ2-7; no firm D call. Germline CDR1 is SGHDT and CDR2 is YYEEEE. CDR3 length: 13 amino acids. The ends were cut back, 4 bases at V and 1 base at J, with 9 bases in the middle. The CDR3 sequence is CASSEQQSYEQYF. The CDR3 nucleotides are TGTGCCAGCAGCGAGCAGCAATCCTACGAGCAGTACTTC. The variable domain in full, completed from reference TRBV5-6 and TRBJ2-7, reads DAGVTQSPTHLIKTRGQQVTLRCSPKSGHDTVSWYQQALGQGPQFIFQYYEEEERQRGNFPDRFSGHQFPNYSSELNVNALLLGDSALYLCASSEQQSYEQYFGPGTRLTVT.

The chain couples TRBV25-1 to TRBJ2-7, with TRBD2 matching over 8 bases. The CDR3 is 16 residues long. With V trimmed by 4 bases and J by 0 bases, 8 bases remained unmatched. Germline V gene sequence: CDR1 MGHDK, CDR2 SYGVNS. The CDR3 protein is CASSGRISGNSYEQYF. CDR3 DNA sequence: TGTGCCAGCAGTGGCCGCATTAGCGGGAACTCCTACGAGCAGTACTTC.

The chain uses TRBV25-1 and TRBJ2-4; perhaps D is TRBD1 or TRBD2 (5 bases each). The CDR3 is made up of 16 amino acids. The V gene lost 5 bases and the J gene lost 7 bases, with 21 bases spanning the gap. CDR1 is MGHDK and CDR2 is SYGVNS in the germline V gene. The CDR3: CASSPHRLGWGNIQYF. CDR3 DNA: TGTGCCAGCAGTCCTCATAGACTCGGTTGGGGGAACATTCAGTACTTC.

This chain uses TRBV4-3 with TRBJ1-2; TRBD1 might be the D (5 bases). Per the germline V gene, CDR1 is LGHNA and CDR2 is YSLEER. This CDR3 has 12 amino acids. V dropped 4 bases and J dropped 5 bases, with 8 bases sitting between them. The CDR3 nucleotides are TGCGCCAGCAGCCCGGGACCGTATGGCTACACCTTC. Protein sequence: CASSPGPYGYTF.

This chain uses TRBV5-4 with TRBJ2-1, with TRBD2 matching over 7 bases. Germline values: CDR1 SGHNT, CDR2 YYREEE (reference sequence). The CDR3 runs to 16 residues. Trimming cost V 6 bases and J 5 bases; bases outside gene matches: 14. The CDR3 sequence: CASTPTWEGRNNEQFF. CDR3 coding DNA: TGTGCCAGCACCCCTACCTGGGAGGGCCGGAACAATGAGCAGTTCTTC.

V usage is TRBV11-3 and J usage is TRBJ2-3, with TRBD1 identical over 9 bases. The CDR3 length is 17 residues. Trimming removed 4 bases from V and 2 bases from J; junction bases left unmatched: 10. CDR1 SGHNT and CDR2 YENEEA come from the germline V gene. CDR3 region: CASSYGPGQGFTDTQYF. CDR3 sequence (DNA): TGTGCCAGCAGCTACGGACCGGGACAGGGATTCACAGATACGCAGTATTTT. Full variable domain (outside the CDR3, taken from reference TRBV11-3 and TRBJ2-3): EAGVVQSPRYKIIEKKQPVAFWCNPISGHNTLYWYLQNLGQGPELLIRYENEEAVDDSQLPKDRFSAERLKGVDSTLKIQPAELGDSAVYLCASSYGPGQGFTDTQYFGPGTRLTVL.

This sequence joins TRBV9 and TRBJ1-2; 9 nucleotides line up with TRBD1. CDR1 is SGDLS, CDR2 YYNGEE, per germline. V shed 4 bases, J shed 6 bases, and the junction held 13 bases outside the gene matches. CDR3 length: 16 amino acids. The CDR3 spells CASSIKMTGGRDGYTF. CDR3 in DNA: TGTGCCAGCAGCATAAAGATGACAGGGGGTAGGGATGGCTACACCTTC.

CDR3 sequence (DNA): TGTGCCAGCGGGGGGGAATCGGAGACCCAGTACTTC. Amino acids: CASGGESETQYF. The V call is TRBV9, the J call TRBJ2-5, with 7 bases aligning to TRBD2. CDR1 and CDR2 (germline): SGDLS, YYNGEE. This CDR3 is 12 amino acids long. V lost 7 bases to trimming and J lost 5 bases; unmatched junction nucleotides: 5.

This clone was seen once. V gene TRBV19 combines with J gene TRBJ2-5; no clear D. There are 13 residues in the CDR3. Trimming cost V 8 bases and J 0 bases, with 10 bases left between them. The germline V gene has CDR1 LNHDA and CDR2 SQIVND (reference sequence). The CDR3 here is CASWAGDQETQYF. The CDR3 nucleotides read TGTGCCAGTTGGGCAGGCGACCAAGAGACCCAGTACTTC.

Here the CDR3 reads CASSDRTSGRAYNEQFF. As DNA, the CDR3 is TGTGCCAGCAGCGACAGGACTAGCGGGAGGGCCTACAATGAGCAGTTCTTC. This chain uses TRBV11-2 with TRBJ2-1; 15 positions match TRBD2. CDR3 size: 17 residues. J was trimmed by 2 bases and V by 5 bases; bases with no gene match: 4. Germline V gene sequence: CDR1 SGHAT, CDR2 FQNNGV.

The genes are TRBV15 and TRBJ2-2; D is unresolved. The CDR3 contains 14 residues. Trimming took 0 bases from V and 2 from J, leaving 4 bases between them. Germline CDR1 is LNHNV and CDR2 is YYDKDF (reference sequence). The CDR3 region is CATSRDENTGELFF. The CDR3 bases are TGTGCCACCAGCAGAGACGAAAACACCGGGGAGCTGTTTTTT.

The genes are TRBV21-1 and TRBJ2-7. TRBV21-1 is designated a pseudogene. There are 13 residues in the CDR3. The DNA of the CDR3 is TGTGCCAGCCGGAAAAGTGCCTCCTACGAGCAGTACTTC. Its translation is CASRKSASYEQYF.

The chain is built from TRBV10-2 and TRBJ2-3, with D possibly TRBD2 on 5 matching bases. The CDR3 sequence is 15 residues long. V shed 1 base and J shed 0 bases, with 8 bases lying between them. In germline, CDR1 is WSHSY, CDR2 SAAADI. Here the CDR3 DNA reads TGCGCCAGCAGTGAGTTAAGCGGTAGCACAGATACGCAGTATTTT. It specifies CASSELSGSTDTQYF.

The V gene is TRBV28, the J gene TRBJ2-5; a weak D match, TRBD1 (5 bases). V shed 5 bases and J shed 2 bases, with 12 bases lying between them. In germline, CDR1 is MDHEN, CDR2 SYDVKM. The CDR3 covers 14 residues. The CDR3 DNA is TGTGCCAGCAGTACCCACAGGAAACAAGAGACCCAGTACTTC. Its translation is CASSTHRKQETQYF.